In this sample, the clone carrying this T cell receptor (beta chain) turned up once. Other DNA sequences in this sample translate to the same CDR3. The sample is drawn from a study of sequential checkpoint blockade in melanoma. Study as a whole: First-line arms were nivolumab then ipilimumab, or the reverse, randomized 1:1.

Germline V gene sequence: CDR1 MNHEY, CDR2 SVGAGI. V lost 4 bases, J lost 4 bases, and 16 bases lay in between. The CDR3 sequence is 15 residues long. Indicated treatment: randomized to nivolumab then ipilimumab (arm A) or the reverse (arm B). PBMC sorting kept live CD3+CD8+ cells without CD19 or CD56. Libraries were prepared by immunoSEQ multiplex PCR; TCRdb keeps only in-frame clonotypes and omits some of them. The sample has around 9,100 clones, 70% to 80% seen once. This receptor was identified in a human donor with melanoma. The genes are TRBV6-5 and TRBJ1-1; TRBD1 might be the D (6 bases). Specimen: CD8+ T cells sorted from blood (inferred from file names), collected from a patient given nivolumab and ipilimumab in sequence. Here the CDR3 DNA reads TGTGCCAGCAGTTGGACGGGGGGCGCGGGCACTGAAGCTTTCTTT. Its translation is CASSWTGGAGTEAFF.